One and the same sample provided the 9 T cell receptor beta chains below, sequenced in a study of shared clonotypes between healthy human individuals. Sequencing used immunoSEQ multiplex PCR; TCRdb keeps in-frame clones, though not all of them. Of approximately 460,000 clones listed, roughly 80% are singletons. The sequenced material came from PBMCs. These receptors were obtained from a woman in her forties in good health. Some clones in this sample may be carry-over from other donors' samples.

The chain joins TRBV9 to TRBJ2-7, with D possibly TRBD1 on 6 matching bases. V was trimmed by 0 bases and J by 6 bases, leaving 7 bases between them. The CDR3 extends over 12 amino acids. CDR1 is SGDLS and CDR2 is YYNGEE in the germline V gene. CDR3 DNA: TGTGCCAGCAGCGTAGGGGACACCGAGCAGTACTTC. As protein: CASSVGDTEQYF. Looking up the rest from reference TRBV9 and TRBJ2-7 gives the full variable domain: DSGVTQTPKHLITATGQRVTLRCSPRSGDLSVYWYQQSLDQGLQFLIQYYNGEERAKGNILERFSAQQFPDLHSELNLSSLELGDSALYFCASSVGDTEQYFGPGTRLTVT.

This chain links TRBV4-1 with TRBJ2-7; possibly TRBD1 or TRBD2 for D (5 bases each). Trimming left V 2 bases short and J 2 bases short, with 10 bases between. The CDR3 covers 14 residues. Germline CDR1 and CDR2: MGHRA and YSYEKL. CDR3 loop: CASSQNPGPYEQYF. As DNA, the CDR3 is TGCGCCAGCAGCCAAAACCCGGGGCCCTACGAGCAGTACTTC.

This rearrangement joins TRBV28 to TRBJ2-7; a possible D gene is TRBD1 (6 bases). This CDR3 comprises 14 residues. Germline CDR1 and CDR2: MDHEN and SYDVKM. The germline V and J ends were trimmed by 6 bases and 3 bases, with 15 bases remaining between them. The DNA for the CDR3 is TGTGCCAGCAGCCTCTTGGACAGACGCTACGAGCAGTACTTC. Translation gives CASSLLDRRYEQYF.

This clone was observed many times. V usage is TRBV5-4 and J usage is TRBJ2-7; 9 bases match TRBD2. CDR3 length: 16 residues. J was trimmed by 7 bases and V by 3 bases; bases with no gene match: 14. Germline lookup yields CDR1 SGHNT and CDR2 YYREEE (reference sequence). CDR3 DNA sequence: TGTGCCAGCAGCTCAGCAATAGCGGGAGCAAGGGCGGAGCAGTACTTC. It is translated as CASSSAIAGARAEQYF.

V and J are TRBV30 and TRBJ1-2; 7 bases map to TRBD1. V shed 2 bases, J shed 7 bases, and the junction held 10 bases outside the gene matches. The CDR3 has 14 amino acids. Germline assignment: CDR1 GTSNPN and CDR2 SVGIG (reference sequence). This chain's CDR3 is CAWSRQGVSGGYTF. The DNA for the CDR3 is TGTGCCTGGAGTAGGCAGGGGGTTTCGGGTGGCTACACCTTC.

As to this clone: This is likely an artifact of a read error, given a far larger clone one base away. Other DNA sequences in this sample translate to the same CDR3. The V gene is TRBV10-3, the J gene TRBJ1-1; D is unresolved. CDR1 ENHRY and CDR2 SYGVKD come from the germline V gene. The CDR3 has 16 amino acids. CDR3 DNA: TGTGCCATCAGTGAGTCTCGGGGTATAGGTTCGGCTGAGGCTTTCTTT. This gives the protein CAISESRGIGSAEAFF.

This clone was seen only once. A far larger clone is a single base away, which makes a read error likely. The chain has TRBV29-1 and TRBJ2-7; D might be TRBD1 or TRBD2, each matching 5 bases. The germline CDR1 and CDR2 sequences are SQVTM and ANQGSEA. This CDR3 comprises 13 residues. The V and J ends lost 5 bases and 6 bases respectively, with 17 bases between them. The CDR3 sequence: CSVLMQGEGEQYF. DNA for the CDR3: TGCAGCGTTCTGATGCAGGGTGAGGGCGAGCAGTACTTC.

This clone was counted only a few times. The rearrangement joins TRBV30 to TRBJ2-1, with no clear D. The CDR3 is made up of 14 amino acids. Trimming took off 1 base at V and 2 bases at J, with 9 bases between the two ends. Germline V gives CDR1 GTSNPN, CDR2 SVGIG (reference sequence). Here the CDR3 reads CAWSEGGTYNEQFF. The CDR3 DNA reads TGTGCCTGGAGTGAAGGCGGCACCTACAATGAGCAGTTCTTC. Based on the CDR3 plus reference TRBV30 and TRBJ2-1, the full variable domain is SQTIHQWPATLVQPVGSPLSLECTVEGTSNPNLYWYRQAAGRGLQLLFYSVGIGQISSEVPQNLSASRPQDRQFILSSKKLLLSDSGFYLCAWSEGGTYNEQFFGPGTRLTVL.

CDR3 residues: CASSLYQETQYF. CDR3 in DNA: TGTGCCAGCTCACTTTACCAAGAGACCCAGTACTTC. J is TRBJ2-5 and V is TRBV18; D is uncertain. Germline V gene sequence: CDR1 KGHSH, CDR2 LQKENI. This CDR3 contains 12 residues. The V end lost 4 bases, the J end lost 0 bases, and 3 bases lay between the germline ends.